These 16 T cell receptor beta chains were sequenced from one sample in a study of T cells in Graves' hyperthyroidism and ophthalmopathy. TCR beta CDR3 regions were amplified from RNA transcripts. The TCR CDR3 first-round RT-PCR relied on the HTBI primer set. TCRdb reprocessed the multiplex PCR reads via MiXCR and lists one record per CDR3 protein. The data contain about 540,000 distinct CDR3 sequences, more than 45% of them singletons. Sequenced sample: peripheral blood or thyroid tissue (not recorded which). The receptors originated from a woman between 18 and 30 years old with Graves' hyperthyroidism.

This clonotype occurred many times. The genes are TRBV28 and TRBJ1-1, with 12 bases matching TRBD1. Per germline, CDR1 MDHEN and CDR2 SYDVKM. The ends lost 4 bases at V and 3 bases at J; junction bases unmatched: 3. This CDR3 has 15 residues. The CDR3 nucleotides read TGTGCCAGCAGTTGGGACAGGGGGCGGGACACTGAAGCTTTCTTT. Its translation: CASSWDRGRDTEAFF. Using reference TRBV28 and TRBJ1-1 for the parts outside the CDR3, the full variable domain is DVKVTQSSRYLVKRTGEKVFLECVQDMDHENMFWYRQDPGLGLRLIYFSYDVKMKEKGDIPEGYSVSREKKERFSLILESASTNQTSMYLCASSWDRGRDTEAFFGQGTRLTVV.

The V gene is TRBV29-1, the J gene TRBJ2-7; 12 nucleotides agree with TRBD2. CDR1 is SQVTM, CDR2 ANQGSEA, per germline. V lost 7 bases, J lost 6 bases, and 10 bases stayed unmatched. This CDR3 has 14 residues. The CDR3 region is CSAEVGLAGGEQYF. The CDR3 bases are TGCAGCGCCGAAGTGGGACTAGCGGGTGGCGAGCAGTACTTC.

For this clonotype: Because the CDR3's place on the DNA is in doubt, the DNA is left out and the CDR3 is given as listed by TCRdb. V usage is TRBV15 and J usage is TRBJ2-7; the table assigns TRBD2, which was not confirmed against the DNA. CDR1 is LNHNV, CDR2 YYDKDF, per germline (reference sequence). The CDR3 is made up of 21 amino acids, end residues included. The CDR3 sequence is CATSRDLCSVEVPGGDYEQYF.

There are many counts of this clonotype. The chain employs TRBV12-3 or TRBV12-4 and TRBJ1-4; 9 positions agree with TRBD1. The CDR3 loop spans 13 amino acids. J was trimmed by 2 bases and V by 9 bases; bases with no gene match: 1. Written as DNA, the CDR3 is TGTGCCAGTGGACAGGGGACTAATGAAAAACTGTTTTTT. This codes for CASGQGTNEKLFF.

Notes on this clonotype: Possible read error: a much larger clone is one base away. V is TRBV6-1 and J is TRBJ1-1; no firm D call. Germline values: CDR1 MNHNS, CDR2 SASEGT. CDR3 length: 15 amino acids. In DNA, the CDR3 is TGTGCCGGCAGTCTTCGGAGCCCCAGAGACACTGAAGCTTTCTTT. This gives the protein CAGSLRSPRDTEAFF.

Comments on this clonotype: This may stem from a read error, because a much larger clone lies one nucleotide away. This chain links TRBV15 with TRBJ2-6; D is unresolved. Per germline, CDR1 LNHNV and CDR2 YYDKDF (reference sequence). V shed 7 bases and J shed 2 bases, with 12 bases lying between them. The CDR3 runs 15 residues. The chain's CDR3 is CATIRTQTGANVLTF. The CDR3 bases are TGTGCCACCATCAGGACCCAGACTGGGGCCAACGTCCTGACTTTC.

This clonotype was counted many times. This sequence joins TRBV2 and TRBJ1-5; D is ambiguous. V was pared by 3 bases and J by 7 bases, with 13 bases between. This CDR3 is 14 amino acids long. CDR1 is SNHLY, CDR2 FYNNEI, per germline. The CDR3 DNA reads as TGTGCCAGCAGTGAGAGCTATGGGGTACAGCCCCAGCATTTT. Amino acid sequence: CASSESYGVQPQHF.

There are many counts of this clonotype. The chain couples TRBV2 to TRBJ2-2, with D perhaps TRBD1 or TRBD2 (6 bases each). The germline CDR1 and CDR2 sequences are SNHLY and FYNNEI. Trimming stripped 11 bases from V and 1 base from J, with 20 bases between. This CDR3 comprises 16 residues. CDR3 residues: CAHKVGGAGNTGELFF. DNA for the CDR3: TGTGCCCACAAGGTCGGGGGCGCGGGGAACACCGGGGAGCTGTTTTTT. The whole variable domain, filled in from reference TRBV2 and TRBJ2-2, reads EPEVTQTPSHQVTQMGQEVILRCVPISNHLYFYWYRQILGQKVEFLVSFYNNEISEKSEIFDDQFSVERPDGSNFTLKIRSTKLEDSAMYFCAHKVGGAGNTGELFFGEGSRLTVL.

The chain combines TRBV7-6 with TRBJ2-7; D might be TRBD2 (6 bases). Per germline, CDR1 SGHVS and CDR2 FNYEAQ. V dropped 5 bases and J dropped 5 bases, with 16 bases sitting between them. The CDR3 length is 14 residues. CDR3 amino acids: CASSASPGLNEQYF. The DNA of the CDR3 is TGTGCCAGCAGCGCCTCCCCGGGACTTAACGAGCAGTACTTC.

Ten or more counts support this clonotype. The rearrangement links TRBV27 to TRBJ1-6; D gene ambiguous. The CDR3 sequence is 13 residues long. Germline lookup yields CDR1 MNHEY and CDR2 SMNVEV (reference sequence). Trimming removed 4 bases at V and 13 bases at J, with 14 bases between. CDR3 residues: CASSSLSHTPLHF. The CDR3 coding sequence is TGTGCCAGCAGTTCACTTTCCCATACTCCCCTCCACTTT.

This clonotype has ten or more counts. The V gene is TRBV12-3 or TRBV12-4, the J gene TRBJ2-7; 7 bases are shared with TRBD1. The CDR3 extends over 13 amino acids. V lost 6 bases to trimming and J lost 3 bases; unmatched junction nucleotides: 5. The CDR3 here is CASRSNRGYEQYF. The CDR3 DNA is TGTGCCAGCAGGTCGAACAGGGGCTACGAGCAGTACTTC.

This clonotype was counted at least ten times. This sequence joins TRBV2 and TRBJ1-3, with TRBD1 matching 7 bases. From germline, CDR1 is SNHLY and CDR2 FYNNEI. V was pared by 6 bases and J by 2 bases, with 4 bases of the junction left unmatched. The CDR3 totals 14 residues. Here the CDR3 DNA reads TGTGCCAGCAGCCTGACAGGGACTGGAAACACCATATATTTT. Translated, it gives CASSLTGTGNTIYF.

The chain carries TRBV30 and TRBJ1-1, with D unresolved. The CDR3 runs to 13 residues. Looked up from germline, CDR1 is GTSNPN and CDR2 is SVGIG (reference sequence). Between the trimmed V and J ends, which lost 4 bases and 1 base, there was a span of 10 bases. CDR3 coding DNA: TGTGCCTGGACGAGACATTCGAACACTGAAGCTTTCTTT. This translates into CAWTRHSNTEAFF.

The V call is TRBV12-3 or TRBV12-4, the J call TRBJ2-7, with TRBD2 matching 8 bases. The J call is doubtful: the DNA matches TRBJ2-1 better. This CDR3 region has 14 residues. CDR3: CASTSGSSYNEQFF. Written as DNA, the CDR3 is TGTGCCAGCACAAGCGGGAGCTCCTACAATGAGCAGTTCTTC.

This clonotype occurred many times. The rearrangement joins TRBV20-1 to TRBJ1-5, with D possibly TRBD1 on 6 matching bases. Germline CDR1 and CDR2: DFQATT and SNEGSKA (reference sequence). Trimming stripped 6 bases from V and 0 bases from J, with 9 bases between. The CDR3 contains 13 residues. CDR3: CSATDSSNQPQHF. The CDR3 DNA follows: TGCAGTGCAACGGACAGTAGCAATCAGCCCCAGCATTTT.

The chain is built from TRBV2 and TRBJ1-2, with 9 nucleotides matching TRBD1. The CDR3 spans 14 residues. The germline gives CDR1 SNHLY, CDR2 FYNNEI. The V segment lost 8 bases and the J segment 7 bases; nucleotides outside the gene matches: 11. The CDR3 nucleotides read TGTGCCAGCTGCCGCGGGACAGGGTTCCTTGGCTACACCTTC. Its protein is CASCRGTGFLGYTF.